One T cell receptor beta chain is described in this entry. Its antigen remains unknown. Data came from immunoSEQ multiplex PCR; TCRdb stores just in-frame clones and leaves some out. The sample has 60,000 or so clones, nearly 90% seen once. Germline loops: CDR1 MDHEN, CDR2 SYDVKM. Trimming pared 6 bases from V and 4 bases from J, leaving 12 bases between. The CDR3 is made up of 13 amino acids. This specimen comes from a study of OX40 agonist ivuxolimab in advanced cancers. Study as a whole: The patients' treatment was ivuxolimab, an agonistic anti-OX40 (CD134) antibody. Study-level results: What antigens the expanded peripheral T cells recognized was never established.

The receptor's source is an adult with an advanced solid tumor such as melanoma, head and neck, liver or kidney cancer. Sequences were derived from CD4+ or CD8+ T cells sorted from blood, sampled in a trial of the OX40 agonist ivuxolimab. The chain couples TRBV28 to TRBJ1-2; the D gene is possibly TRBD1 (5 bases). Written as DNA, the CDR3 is TGTGCCAGCAGCCCCGGACATGTCTATGGCTACACCTTC. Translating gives CASSPGHVYGYTF.